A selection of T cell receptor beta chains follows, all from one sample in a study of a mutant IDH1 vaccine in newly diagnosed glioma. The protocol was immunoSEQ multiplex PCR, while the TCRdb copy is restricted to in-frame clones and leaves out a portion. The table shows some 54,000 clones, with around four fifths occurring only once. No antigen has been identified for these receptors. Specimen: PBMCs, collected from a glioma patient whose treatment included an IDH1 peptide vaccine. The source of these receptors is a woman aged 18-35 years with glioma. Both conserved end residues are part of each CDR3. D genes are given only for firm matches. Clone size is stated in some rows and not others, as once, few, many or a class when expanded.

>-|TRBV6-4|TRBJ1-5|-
CASSEGGHGNQPQHF
TGTGCCAGCAGTGAGGGAGGGCATGGCAATCAGCCCCAGCATTTT
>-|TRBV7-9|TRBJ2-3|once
CASSFPTGTGSTDTQYF
TGTGCCAGCAGCTTCCCAACGGGGACCGGAAGCACAGATACGCAGTATTTT
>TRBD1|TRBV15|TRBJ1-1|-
CATSAGDRGGTEAFF
TGTGCCACCAGCGCCGGGGACAGGGGAGGAACTGAAGCTTTCTTT
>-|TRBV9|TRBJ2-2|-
CASSVGLGVNTGELFF
TGTGCCAGCAGCGTAGGGTTGGGGGTAAACACCGGGGAGCTGTTTTTT
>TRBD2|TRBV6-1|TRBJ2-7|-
CASSGLGTSGLSSYEQYF
TGTGCCAGCAGTGGTCTCGGGACTAGCGGGTTGAGCTCCTACGAGCAGTACTTC
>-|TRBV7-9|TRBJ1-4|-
CASSWGGEKLFF
TGTGCCAGCAGCTGGGGCGGGGAAAAACTGTTTTTT
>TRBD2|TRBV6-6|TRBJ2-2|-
CASALAGLTGELFF
TGTGCCAGCGCCTTAGCGGGCCTCACCGGGGAGCTGTTTTTT
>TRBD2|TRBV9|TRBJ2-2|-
CASSPGVAGGLTGELFF
TGTGCCAGCAGCCCCGGGGTAGCGGGAGGGTTAACCGGGGAGCTGTTTTTT
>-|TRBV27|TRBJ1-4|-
CASSLSRQQSEKLFF
TGTGCCAGCAGTTTATCGAGACAGCAATCCGAAAAACTGTTTTTT
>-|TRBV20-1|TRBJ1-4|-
CSAADSEKLFF
TGCAGTGCTGCGGACTCAGAAAAACTGTTTTTT
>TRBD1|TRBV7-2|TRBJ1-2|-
CASSITGANYGYTF
TGTGCCAGCAGCATAACAGGGGCTAACTATGGCTACACCTTC
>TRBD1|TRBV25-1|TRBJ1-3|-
CASSDLDRGWAGNTIYF
TGTGCCAGCAGTGATCTTGACAGGGGGTGGGCTGGAAACACCATATATTTT
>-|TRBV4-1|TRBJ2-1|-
CASSQAAGTSLVNEQFF
TGCGCCAGCAGCCAAGCCGCCGGAACTAGCCTTGTCAATGAGCAGTTCTTC
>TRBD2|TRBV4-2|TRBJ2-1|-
CASSQVFSGPWGEQFF
TGTGCCAGCAGCCAAGTTTTTAGCGGGCCCTGGGGTGAGCAGTTCTTC
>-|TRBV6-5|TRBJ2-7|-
CASSTADISYEQYF
TGTGCCAGCAGTACCGCGGACATCTCCTACGAGCAGTACTTC
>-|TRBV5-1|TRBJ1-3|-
CASSSRAGAGNTIYF
TGCGCCAGCAGCTCCAGGGCAGGTGCTGGAAACACCATATATTTT
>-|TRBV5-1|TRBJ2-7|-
CASSLDIGYGQYF
TGCGCCAGCAGCTTGGACATCGGCTATGGGCAGTACTTC
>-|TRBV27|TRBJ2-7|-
CASSLLPRDTYEQYF
TGTGCCAGCAGTTTATTGCCTCGGGACACCTACGAGCAGTACTTC
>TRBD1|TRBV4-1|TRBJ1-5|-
CASSLLTPGGQGGNQPQHF
TGCGCCAGCAGCCTTCTAACCCCGGGAGGGCAGGGGGGCAATCAGCCCCAGCATTTT
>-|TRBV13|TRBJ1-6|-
CASSSQKSSYNSPLHF
TGTGCCAGCAGCTCGCAGAAAAGCTCCTATAATTCACCCCTCCACTTT
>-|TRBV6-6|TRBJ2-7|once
CASSPVVSSYEQYF
TGTGCCAGCAGCCCCGTTGTCTCGTCCTACGAGCAGTACTTC
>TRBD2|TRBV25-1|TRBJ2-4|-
CASSLWGGDIQYF
TGTGCCAGCAGTCTTTGGGGGGGGGACATTCAGTACTTC
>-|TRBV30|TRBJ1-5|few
CAWNRRGSNQPQHF
TGTGCCTGGAATCGGAGGGGGTCAAATCAGCCCCAGCATTTT
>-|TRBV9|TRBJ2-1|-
CASRGGLGNEQFF
TGTGCCAGCAGAGGCGGTCTGGGGAATGAGCAGTTCTTC
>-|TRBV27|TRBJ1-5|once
CASGSGVTQPQHF
TGTGCCAGCGGCAGTGGGGTTACTCAGCCCCAGCATTTT
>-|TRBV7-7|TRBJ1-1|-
CASSLAGPDRNTEAFF
TGTGCCAGCAGCTTAGCGGGCCCTGATCGGAACACTGAAGCTTTCTTT
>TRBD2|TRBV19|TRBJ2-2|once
CASSKRLASFANTGELFF
TGTGCCAGTAGTAAACGACTAGCGTCGTTCGCGAACACCGGGGAGCTGTTTTTT
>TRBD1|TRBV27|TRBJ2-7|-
CASSLCGTGVYEQYF
TGTGCCAGCAGTTTATGCGGGACAGGGGTTTACGAGCAGTACTTC
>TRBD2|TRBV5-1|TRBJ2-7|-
CASSFGGGSTYEQYF
TGCGCCAGCAGCTTTGGCGGGGGGTCTACCTACGAGCAGTACTTC
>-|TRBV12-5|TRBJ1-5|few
CASGLDRNQPQHF
TGTGCTAGTGGTTTGGACCGCAATCAGCCCCAGCATTTT
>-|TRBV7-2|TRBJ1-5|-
CASSLGGVGQPQHF
TGTGCCAGCAGCTTAGGGGGGGTGGGTCAGCCCCAGCATTTT
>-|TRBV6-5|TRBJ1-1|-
CASSSGTEAFF
TGTGCCAGCAGTTCCGGGACTGAAGCTTTCTTT
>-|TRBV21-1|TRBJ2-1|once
CASSRSARGEYNEQFF
TGTGCCAGCAGCAGGTCGGCGCGCGGGGAGTACAATGAGCAGTTCTTC
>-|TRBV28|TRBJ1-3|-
CASRSSGNTIYF
TGTGCCAGCAGGAGCTCTGGAAACACCATATATTTT
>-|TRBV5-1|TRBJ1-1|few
CASSPFGEVNTEAFF
TGCGCCAGCAGCCCTTTCGGGGAGGTGAACACTGAAGCTTTCTTT
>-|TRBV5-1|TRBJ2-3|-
CASSPFGGSTDTQYF
TGCGCCAGCAGCCCGTTTGGAGGGAGCACAGATACGCAGTATTTT
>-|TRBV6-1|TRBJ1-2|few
CASSESGVYGYTF
TGTGCCAGCAGTGAATCAGGGGTCTATGGCTACACCTTC
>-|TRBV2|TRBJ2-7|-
CASSDYASPGEQYF
TGTGCCAGCAGTGATTACGCAAGTCCGGGCGAGCAGTACTTC
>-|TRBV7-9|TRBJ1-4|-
CASSLAWANEKLFF
TGTGCCAGCAGCTTAGCTTGGGCTAATGAAAAACTGTTTTTT
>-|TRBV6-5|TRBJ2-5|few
CASSYAGTDQETQYF
TGTGCCAGCAGTTACGCGGGGACAGACCAAGAGACCCAGTACTTC
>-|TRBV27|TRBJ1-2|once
CASSWGQASGGYTF
TGTGCCAGCAGTTGGGGCCAGGCCTCGGGGGGCTACACCTTC
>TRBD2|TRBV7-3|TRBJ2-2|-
CASSLMGLAGNTGELFF
TGTGCCAGCAGCTTGATGGGACTAGCGGGAAACACCGGGGAGCTGTTTTTT
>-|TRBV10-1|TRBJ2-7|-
CASSEGEQYF
TGCGCCAGCAGTGAGGGCGAGCAGTACTTC
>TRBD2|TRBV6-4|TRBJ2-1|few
CASSDGAGVGRVEQFF
TGTGCCAGCAGTGACGGGGCGGGAGTCGGTAGGGTTGAGCAGTTCTTC
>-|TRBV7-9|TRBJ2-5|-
CASSLDQETQYF
TGTGCCAGCAGCTTGGACCAAGAGACCCAGTACTTC
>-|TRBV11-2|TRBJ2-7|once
CASSSRWVVDEQYF
TGTGCCAGCAGCTCCCGTTGGGTCGTGGACGAGCAGTACTTC
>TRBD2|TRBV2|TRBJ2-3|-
CATGLAGTDTQYF
TGTGCCACGGGACTAGCGGGCACAGATACGCAGTATTTT
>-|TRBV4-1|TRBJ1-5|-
CASSLNLGNQPQHF
TGCGCCAGCAGCCTGAATTTGGGGAATCAGCCCCAGCATTTT
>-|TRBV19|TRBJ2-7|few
CASSISRGYEQYF
TGTGCCAGTAGTATCTCCCGGGGTTACGAGCAGTACTTC
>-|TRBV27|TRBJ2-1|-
CASSFQSQGGEQFF
TGTGCCAGCAGTTTCCAATCACAGGGTGGTGAGCAGTTCTTC
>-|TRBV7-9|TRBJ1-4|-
CASSSPAEKLFF
TGTGCCAGCAGCTCTCCGGCCGAAAAACTGTTTTTT
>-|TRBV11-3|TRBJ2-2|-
CASSLLVGPNTGELFF
TGTGCCAGCAGCCTTTTGGTGGGGCCCAACACCGGGGAGCTGTTTTTT
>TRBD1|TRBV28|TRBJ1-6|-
CASRAGTVNSPLHF
TGTGCCAGCAGGGCCGGGACAGTTAATTCACCCCTCCACTTT